Presented here are 22 T cell receptor beta chains from one specimen sequenced in a study of blood T cells in healthy people across ages. Next came a second PCR, run for about 7 to 12 cycles, which used a sample-barcoded 5' primer along with a J-beta primer mix. TCRdb redid the calling of the 5' RACE reads with MiXCR, one entry per CDR3 protein. The table lists around 600,000 distinct CDR3 sequences, 40% to 50% of them singletons. The material sequenced was blood. The receptor set was obtained from a man older than 75 in good health.

This clonotype occurred many times. The chain links TRBV29-1 to TRBJ2-3; no reliable D call. Looked up from germline, CDR1 is SQVTM and CDR2 is ANQGSEA. Trimming removed 2 bases at V and 5 bases at J, with 14 bases between. This CDR3 has 14 amino acids. The CDR3 nucleotides read TGCAGCGTTGAATCGCCCCATCTCGGAGATACGCAGTATTTT. Residues: CSVESPHLGDTQYF.

The rearrangement joins TRBV27 to TRBJ2-5; a possible D gene is TRBD1 (6 bases). The J call may be faulty, since TRBJ2-7 better matches the DNA end. Germline assignment: CDR1 MNHEY and CDR2 SMNVEV (reference sequence). The CDR3 covers 15 residues. The CDR3 loop reads CASSRDNPRVAEQYF. The CDR3 DNA reads TGTGCCAGCAGTCGGGACAACCCAAGGGTGGCCGAGCAGTACTTC.

This clonotype was detected a few times. The V call is TRBV28, the J call TRBJ2-3; TRBD1 might be the D (5 bases). Looked up from germline, CDR1 is MDHEN and CDR2 is SYDVKM. This CDR3 region has 17 residues. Trimming took 4 bases from V and 0 from J, leaving 17 bases between them. The CDR3 DNA reads as TGTGCCAGCAGTTACAGCTCAGGGTGGGGTAGCACAGATACGCAGTATTTT. Amino acid sequence: CASSYSSGWGSTDTQYF.

The V gene is TRBV12-3 or TRBV12-4, the J gene TRBJ2-5; D is unresolved. The germline V and J ends were trimmed by 4 bases and 6 bases, with 6 bases remaining between them. The CDR3 extends over 11 amino acids. The CDR3 loop is CASSSRKTQYF. The DNA for the CDR3 is TGTGCCAGCAGTTCCCGTAAGACCCAGTACTTC.

This clonotype was seen a single time. The chain uses TRBV7-9 and TRBJ2-7; D assignment may be TRBD1 or TRBD2 (5 bases each). The CDR3 consists of 11 residues. Germline V CDR1 and CDR2: SEHNR, FQNEAQ (reference sequence). V was cut by 7 bases and J by 12 bases, with 16 bases left in between. The chain's CDR3 is CASTPGTRRYF. The CDR3 region has the DNA TGTGCCAGCACACCCGGGACCAGGCGGTACTTC.

The rearrangement links TRBV4-2 to TRBJ2-2; 8 bases are shared with TRBD2. Germline CDR1 reads LGHNA; CDR2 reads YNFKEQ. V trimming: 4 bases; J trimming: 1 base; junction bases outside the gene matches: 14. CDR3 length: 19 amino acids. The CDR3 region is CASSPYIGGRTKNTGELFF. CDR3 DNA: TGTGCCAGCAGCCCCTATATTGGCGGGAGGACCAAGAACACCGGGGAGCTGTTTTTT.

V and J are TRBV4-2 and TRBJ2-7, with 8 bases identical to TRBD1. The CDR3 length is 17 residues. Trimming cost V 0 bases and J 3 bases; bases outside gene matches: 10. Germline-derived CDR1 and CDR2 are LGHNA and YNFKEQ. In nucleotides, the CDR3 is TGTGCCAGCAGCCAAGAGGCAGTAACAGGGGGTCTCTACGAGCAGTACTTC. Its translation: CASSQEAVTGGLYEQYF.

J is TRBJ2-5 and V is TRBV5-1, with 8 bases that match TRBD1. The trim removed 6 bases at V and 1 base at J, leaving 2 bases unmatched. The CDR3 totals 13 residues. Germline CDR1 reads SGHRS; CDR2 reads YFSETQ. CDR3 in amino acids: CASNGQGQETQYF. In DNA, the CDR3 is TGCGCCAGCAACGGACAGGGCCAAGAGACCCAGTACTTC.

Concerning this clonotype: This may be a read error, as it is one base from a much larger clone. The chain joins TRBV6-5 to TRBJ2-3; 7 nucleotides line up with TRBD1. Per germline, CDR1 MNHEY and CDR2 SVGAGI. The CDR3 loop spans 16 amino acids. V lost 5 bases, J lost 5 bases, and 13 bases stayed unmatched. CDR3 sequence: CASSPKDRVRRDTQYF. The DNA of the CDR3 is TGTGCCAGCAGTCCCAAAGACAGGGTACGAAGAGATACGCAGTATTTT.

This chain uses TRBV9 with TRBJ2-1; a possible D gene is TRBD1 (5 bases). Germline V CDR1 and CDR2: SGDLS, YYNGEE. Trimming cost V 0 bases and J 6 bases, with 16 bases left between them. The CDR3 extends over 16 amino acids. This CDR3 is CASSVEIKDTTNEQFF. Here the CDR3 DNA reads TGTGCCAGCAGCGTAGAGATCAAGGACACTACCAATGAGCAGTTCTTC. The full variable domain, in which reference TRBV9 and TRBJ2-1 provide the parts outside the CDR3, is DSGVTQTPKHLITATGQRVTLRCSPRSGDLSVYWYQQSLDQGLQFLIQYYNGEERAKGNILERFSAQQFPDLHSELNLSSLELGDSALYFCASSVEIKDTTNEQFFGPGTRLTVL.

The V and J genes are TRBV9 and TRBJ2-7; 9 nucleotides agree with TRBD1. V was clipped by 3 bases and J by 4 bases; unmatched bases: 8. Germline CDR1 is SGDLS and CDR2 is YYNGEE. The CDR3 covers 15 residues. The CDR3 DNA reads TGTGCCAGCAGCGCCTCAGCGGGACAGGGATACGAGCAGTACTTC. Translation gives CASSASAGQGYEQYF.

About this clonotype: An end of the junction does not agree with germline; a read error may underlie this. The rearrangement joins TRBV7-2 to TRBJ2-3, with 8 bases fitting TRBD2. This CDR3 is 14 amino acids long. The germline CDR1 and CDR2 sequences are SGHTA and FQGNSA. This chain's CDR3 is CARSFVTGGDTQYF. CDR3 coding DNA: TGTGCCCGCAGCTTCGTGACGGGAGGGGATACGCAGTATTTT.

This chain uses TRBV7-2 with TRBJ2-5; no firm D call. Germline assignment: CDR1 SGHTA and CDR2 FQGNSA. Trimming took off 5 bases at V and 2 bases at J, with 12 bases between the two ends. The CDR3 consists of 14 residues. CDR3 sequence: CASSLEWVQETQYF. The CDR3 DNA follows: TGTGCCAGCAGCCTAGAATGGGTACAAGAGACCCAGTACTTC.

The chain recombines TRBV6-6 with TRBJ2-6, with 9 bases lining up with TRBD2. CDR1 and CDR2 from the germline V gene are MNHNY and SVGAGI (reference sequence). With 6 bases clipped from V and 12 bases from J, the junction kept 9 bases outside the gene matches. The CDR3 length is 14 residues. DNA for the CDR3: TGTGCCAGCAGAGTAGCGGGAGCGTCTCTCGTCCTGACTTTC. It is translated as CASRVAGASLVLTF.

The V and J genes are TRBV6-1 and TRBJ1-2; TRBD1 agrees at 7 bases. V was pared by 8 bases and J by 6 bases, with 18 bases of the junction left unmatched. Germline CDR1 reads MNHNS; CDR2 reads SASEGT. The CDR3 totals 16 residues. CDR3 sequence (DNA): TGTGCCAGCCGTCTGGGGGGACAGACTACTAGGAATGGCTACACCTTC. This gives the protein CASRLGGQTTRNGYTF.

This clonotype was picked up one time. The CDR3 nucleotides are TGTGCCAGCTGTGCCCCCCCTGTCGGGGTTTACGAGCAGTACTTC. Residues: CASCAPPVGVYEQYF. V and J are TRBV28 and TRBJ2-4; the D gene is possibly TRBD2 (5 bases). The J call may be in error: the DNA end matches TRBJ2-7 better. The germline gives CDR1 MDHEN, CDR2 SYDVKM. The CDR3 sequence is 15 residues long.

J is TRBJ2-7 and V is TRBV9; a weak D match, TRBD1 (6 bases). This CDR3 comprises 14 residues. Germline V CDR1 and CDR2: SGDLS, YYNGEE. Trimming removed 7 bases at V and 6 bases at J, with 20 bases between. CDR3 region: CASSNRATGGEQYF. The CDR3 nucleotides read TGTGCCAGCTCAAACAGGGCGACGGGTGGCGAGCAGTACTTC.

The DNA for the CDR3 is TGCGCCAGCAGCCAAGCACCGGTACTCACTGTCAATGAGCAGTTCTTC. It is translated as CASSQAPVLTVNEQFF. The chain is built from TRBV4-3 and TRBJ2-1; D is ambiguous. The CDR3 consists of 16 residues. CDR1 LGHNA and CDR2 YSLEER come from the germline V gene. V lost 1 base and J 6 bases, leaving 16 bases between the germline ends.

Regarding this clonotype: Germline is not matched at one junction end, which may reflect a read error. The rearrangement joins TRBV14 to TRBJ2-3; 9 bases map to TRBD1. CDR3 size: 14 residues. CDR1 is SGHDN and CDR2 is FVKESK in the germline V gene. Written as DNA, the CDR3 is TGTGCCGGCAGTCGGGACAGGGCAACAGATACGCAGTATTTT. This codes for CAGSRDRATDTQYF. The full variable domain, completed using reference TRBV14 and TRBJ2-3, is EAGVTQFPSHSVIEKGQTVTLRCDPISGHDNLYWYRRVMGKEIKFLLHFVKESKQDESGMPNNRFLAERTGGTYSTLKVQPAELEDSGVYFCAGSRDRATDTQYFGPGTRLTVL.

This sequence joins TRBV6-6 and TRBJ1-1; D is ambiguous. Germline V gene sequence: CDR1 MNHNY, CDR2 SVGAGI (reference sequence). V was pared by 2 bases and J by 8 bases, with 12 bases between. This CDR3 region has 13 residues. The CDR3 DNA follows: TGTGCCAGCAGTTACGCGGGGTACAGAGAAGCTTTCTTT. As protein: CASSYAGYREAFF.

As for this clonotype: The germline gene is not matched at one end of the junction; a read error may be the cause. The chain couples TRBV12-5 to TRBJ1-2, with D possibly being TRBD1 (5 bases). Germline-derived CDR1 and CDR2 are LGHNT and FRNRAP. The CDR3 length is 16 residues. In nucleotides, the CDR3 is TGCGCTAGTGGTTTCCATGAGGGAGGAGGGGAGGACGGCTACACCTTC. Translation: CASGFHEGGGEDGYTF. The full variable domain, in which reference TRBV12-5 and TRBJ1-2 provide the parts outside the CDR3, is DARVTQTPRHKVTEMGQEVTMRCQPILGHNTVFWYRQTMMQGLELLAYFRNRAPLDDSGMPKDRFSAEMPDATLATLKIQPSEPRDSAVYFCASGFHEGGGEDGYTFGSGTRLTVV.

This clonotype was seen a few times. The CDR3 spells CASSPVQGSHSGANVLTF. For the CDR3, the DNA is TGTGCCAGCAGCCCTGTCCAAGGGAGTCACTCTGGGGCCAACGTCCTGACTTTC. The rearrangement uses TRBV25-1 and TRBJ2-6; D may be TRBD2 (5 bases). Germline lookup yields CDR1 MGHDK and CDR2 SYGVNS. Trimming cost V 6 bases and J 0 bases, with 18 bases left between them. The CDR3 covers 18 residues.